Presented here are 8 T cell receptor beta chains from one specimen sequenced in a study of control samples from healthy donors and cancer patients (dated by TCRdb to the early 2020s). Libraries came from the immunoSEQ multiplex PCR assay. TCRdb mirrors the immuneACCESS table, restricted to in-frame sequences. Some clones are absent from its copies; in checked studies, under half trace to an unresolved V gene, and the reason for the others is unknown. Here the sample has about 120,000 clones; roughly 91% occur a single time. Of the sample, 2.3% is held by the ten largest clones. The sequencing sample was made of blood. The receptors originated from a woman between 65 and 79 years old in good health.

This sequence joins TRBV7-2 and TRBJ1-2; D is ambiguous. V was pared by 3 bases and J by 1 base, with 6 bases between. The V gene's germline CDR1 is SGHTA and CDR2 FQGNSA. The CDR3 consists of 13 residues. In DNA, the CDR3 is TGTGCCAGCAGCTTTTCCGGTAACTATGGCTACACCTTC. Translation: CASSFSGNYGYTF.

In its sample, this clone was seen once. The CDR3 region is CASSISDRAGNTIYF. In nucleotides, the CDR3 is TGTGCCAGCAGCATCTCGGACAGGGCTGGAAACACCATATATTTT. The rearrangement links TRBV9 to TRBJ1-3; 8 nucleotides line up with TRBD1. This CDR3 region has 15 residues. V was pared by 4 bases and J by 2 bases, with 5 bases of the junction left unmatched. Germline V gene sequence: CDR1 SGDLS, CDR2 YYNGEE. The whole variable domain, filled in from reference TRBV9 and TRBJ1-3, reads DSGVTQTPKHLITATGQRVTLRCSPRSGDLSVYWYQQSLDQGLQFLIQYYNGEERAKGNILERFSAQQFPDLHSELNLSSLELGDSALYFCASSISDRAGNTIYFGEGSWLTVV.

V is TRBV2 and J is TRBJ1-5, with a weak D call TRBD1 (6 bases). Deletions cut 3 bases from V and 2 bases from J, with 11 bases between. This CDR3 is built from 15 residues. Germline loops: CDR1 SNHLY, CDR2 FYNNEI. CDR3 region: CASSDTGIGNQPQHF. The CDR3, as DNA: TGTGCCAGCAGTGATACAGGGATCGGCAATCAGCCCCAGCATTTT.

The DNA for the CDR3 is TGTGCCAGCTCACCACAAATGGGGGTAAGGGCCTACGAGCAGTACTTC. It codes for CASSPQMGVRAYEQYF. This chain joins TRBV18 and TRBJ2-7; D is possibly TRBD1 or TRBD2 (5 bases each). V lost 1 base and J lost 2, with 15 bases in between. Per germline, CDR1 KGHSH and CDR2 LQKENI. The CDR3 length is 16 residues. The full variable domain, in which reference TRBV18 and TRBJ2-7 provide the parts outside the CDR3, is NAGVMQNPRHLVRRRGQEARLRCSPMKGHSHVYWYRQLPEEGLKFMVYLQKENIIDESGMPKERFSAEFPKEGPSILRIQQVVRGDSAAYFCASSPQMGVRAYEQYFGPGTRLTVT.

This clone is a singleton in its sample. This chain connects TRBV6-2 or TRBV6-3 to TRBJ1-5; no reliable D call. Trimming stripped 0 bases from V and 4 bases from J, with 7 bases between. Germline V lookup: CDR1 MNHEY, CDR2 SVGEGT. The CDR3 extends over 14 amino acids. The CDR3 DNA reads TGTGCCAGCAGTTACTCATCCAGGAATCAGCCCCAGCATTTT. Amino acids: CASSYSSRNQPQHF.

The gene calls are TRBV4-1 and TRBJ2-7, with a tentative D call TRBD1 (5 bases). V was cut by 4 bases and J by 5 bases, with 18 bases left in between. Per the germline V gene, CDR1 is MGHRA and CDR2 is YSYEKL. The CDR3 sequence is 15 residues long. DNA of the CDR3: TGCGCCAGCAGCCTTCGCGACGACAGATTCAACGAGCAGTACTTC. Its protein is CASSLRDDRFNEQYF.

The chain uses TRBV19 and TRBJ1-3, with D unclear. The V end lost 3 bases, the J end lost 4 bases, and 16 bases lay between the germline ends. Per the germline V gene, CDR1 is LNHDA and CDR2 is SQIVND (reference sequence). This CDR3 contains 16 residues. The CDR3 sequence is CASSIAGSIAGNTIYF. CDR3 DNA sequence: TGTGCCAGTAGTATTGCGGGGTCTATCGCCGGAAACACCATATATTTT.

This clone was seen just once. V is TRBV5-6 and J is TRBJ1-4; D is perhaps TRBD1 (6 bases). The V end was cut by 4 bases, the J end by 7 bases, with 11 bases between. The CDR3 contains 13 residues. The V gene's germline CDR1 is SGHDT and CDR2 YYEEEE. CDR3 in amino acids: CASSTGNGEKLFF. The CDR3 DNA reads TGTGCCAGCAGCACAGGGAATGGTGAAAAACTGTTTTTT.